The sequence of this T cell receptor beta chain was determined in a study of radiotherapy plus CTLA-4 blockade in lung cancer. Across the study: Patients showed objective responses in about 20% of cases and disease control in roughly 31%. Study outcomes and limitations: Interferon-beta, together with early blood T cell clone dynamics, reportedly best predicted response. Radiotherapy plus ipilimumab was followed by expansion in blood of tumor-derived TCR clones.

The CDR3 has 14 amino acids. Trimming left V 6 bases short and J 4 bases short, with 15 bases between. Germline loops: CDR1 MNHNY, CDR2 SVGAGI (reference sequence). The data were produced by immunoSEQ multiplex PCR, yet TCRdb's version contains in-frame clones alone and is incomplete. This table holds over 85,000 clones, approximately 74% found once. In the case of this clone: Its matching antigen is unknown.

The sequences come from peripheral blood, collected from a patient treated with radiotherapy plus ipilimumab. The clonotype comes from a human donor with non-small cell lung cancer who had a partial response to radiotherapy plus ipilimumab. Some clones in this sample may be carry-over from other donors' samples. The chain carries TRBV6-6 and TRBJ1-1, with D unclear. This CDR3 reads CASSSREGGTEAFF. CDR3 in DNA: TGTGCCAGCAGCAGTCGAGAGGGTGGCACTGAAGCTTTCTTT.